The source of this TCR beta chain is a study of shared clonotypes between healthy human individuals. General study findings and limits: Clonotypes that were shared across a handful of donors made up around 5% of naive CD4 clonotypes.

Trimming at V came to 0 bases and at J to 3 bases, leaving 2 bases not matched to a gene. The CDR3 runs to 15 residues. Germline loops: CDR1 SGHRS, CDR2 YFSETQ. Here immunoSEQ multiplex PCR was the method, and the copy in TCRdb shows in-frame clones only, minus some. The sample holds more than 850,000 clones, approximately 80% seen once. This clone occurred once. The antigen is undetermined. Sequenced input: memory CD4+ T cells from PBMCs. Subset specified: CD45RA-negative fraction. The sequence was obtained from a man aged 18 to 30 in good health. Some clones in this sample may be carry-over from other donors' samples. This chain joins TRBV5-1 and TRBJ2-1, with 8 bases fitting TRBD2. Here the CDR3 DNA reads TGCGCCAGCAGCTTGGTTAGCGGGAACTACAATGAGCAGTTCTTC. Translated, it gives CASSLVSGNYNEQFF.